This TCR beta chain stems from a study of T cells in Graves' hyperthyroidism and ophthalmopathy. Whole-study context: Before any treatment, at initial diagnosis, peripheral blood was collected.

It was RNA transcripts that yielded the amplified TCR beta CDR3 regions. The TCR CDR3 first-round RT-PCR relied on the HTBI primer set. TCRdb used MiXCR to reprocess the multiplex PCR reads, holding one entry per CDR3 protein. The top ten clones hold 7.5% to 9.5% of a sample with hundreds of thousands of distinct CDR3 sequences, around 39% of them seen once. Study-wide findings and caveats: Ophthalmopathy prediction by the model preceded onset by a median 6.5 months. Ophthalmopathy cases were set apart from stable hyperthyroidism by a 13 V-J model. Blood also showed most of the thyroid clonotypes that were expanded above 0.001.

The CDR3 runs to 16 residues. V lost 5 bases and J lost 6, with 22 bases in between. Germline lookup yields CDR1 SEHNR and CDR2 FQNEAQ (reference sequence). With respect to this clonotype: Antigen specificity is unknown.

The sequencing sample was made of blood. The origin of this receptor is a man aged 18 to 30 with Graves' hyperthyroidism. The rearrangement uses TRBV7-9 and TRBJ1-1; D might be TRBD1 (5 bases). The CDR3 region is CASSLRDGGVVAEAFF. In DNA form, the CDR3 reads TGTGCCAGCAGCCTCCGGGACGGGGGAGTAGTCGCTGAAGCTTTCTTT.